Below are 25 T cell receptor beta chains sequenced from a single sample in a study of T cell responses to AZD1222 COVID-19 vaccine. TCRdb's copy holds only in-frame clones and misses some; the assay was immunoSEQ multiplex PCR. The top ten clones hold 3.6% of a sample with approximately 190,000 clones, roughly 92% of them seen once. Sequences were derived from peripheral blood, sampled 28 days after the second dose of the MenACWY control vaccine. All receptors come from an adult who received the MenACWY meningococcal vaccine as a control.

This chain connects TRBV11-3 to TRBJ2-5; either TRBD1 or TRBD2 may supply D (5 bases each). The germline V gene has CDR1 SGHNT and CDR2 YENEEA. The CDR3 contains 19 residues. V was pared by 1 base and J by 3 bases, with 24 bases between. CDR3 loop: CASSLGDPSKQSPKETQYF. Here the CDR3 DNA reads TGTGCCAGCAGCTTAGGGGACCCCTCGAAGCAGTCCCCCAAAGAGACCCAGTACTTC. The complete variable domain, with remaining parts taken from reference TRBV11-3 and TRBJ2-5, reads EAGVVQSPRYKIIEKKQPVAFWCNPISGHNTLYWYLQNLGQGPELLIRYENEEAVDDSQLPKDRFSAERLKGVDSTLKIQPAELGDSAVYLCASSLGDPSKQSPKETQYFGPGTRLLVL.

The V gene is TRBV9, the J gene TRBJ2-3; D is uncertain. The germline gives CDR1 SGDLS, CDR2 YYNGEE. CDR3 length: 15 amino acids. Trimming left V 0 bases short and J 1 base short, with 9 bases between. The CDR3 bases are TGTGCCAGCAGCGTAGGGAATGTCGGCACAGATACGCAGTATTTT. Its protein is CASSVGNVGTDTQYF.

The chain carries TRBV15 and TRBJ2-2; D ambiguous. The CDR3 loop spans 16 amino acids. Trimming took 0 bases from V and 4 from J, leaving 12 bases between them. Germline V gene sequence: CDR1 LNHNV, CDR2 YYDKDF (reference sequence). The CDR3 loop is CATSRDLGYGTGELFF. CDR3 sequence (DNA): TGTGCCACCAGCAGAGATCTGGGGTACGGCACCGGGGAGCTGTTTTTT.

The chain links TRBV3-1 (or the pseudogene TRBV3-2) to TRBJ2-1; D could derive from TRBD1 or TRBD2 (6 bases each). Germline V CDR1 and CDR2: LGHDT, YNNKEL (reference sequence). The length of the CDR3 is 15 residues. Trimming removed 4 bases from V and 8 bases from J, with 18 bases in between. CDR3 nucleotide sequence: TGTGCCAGCAGCCCCCGTGGGGGGCTAAGTGATGAGCAGTTCTTC. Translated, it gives CASSPRGGLSDEQFF.

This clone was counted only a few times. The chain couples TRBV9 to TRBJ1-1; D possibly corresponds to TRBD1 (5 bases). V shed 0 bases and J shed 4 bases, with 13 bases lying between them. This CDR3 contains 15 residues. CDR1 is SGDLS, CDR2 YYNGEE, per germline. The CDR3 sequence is CASSVGRAGSTEAFF. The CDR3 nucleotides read TGTGCCAGCAGCGTAGGCAGGGCGGGGAGCACTGAAGCTTTCTTT.

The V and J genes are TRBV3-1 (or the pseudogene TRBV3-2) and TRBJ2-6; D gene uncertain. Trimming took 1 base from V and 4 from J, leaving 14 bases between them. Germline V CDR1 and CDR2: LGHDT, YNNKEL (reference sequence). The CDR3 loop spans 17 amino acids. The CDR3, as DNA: TGTGCCAGCAGCCAAGTTCCGATTTCGGTAGGGGCCAACGTCCTGACTTTC. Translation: CASSQVPISVGANVLTF.

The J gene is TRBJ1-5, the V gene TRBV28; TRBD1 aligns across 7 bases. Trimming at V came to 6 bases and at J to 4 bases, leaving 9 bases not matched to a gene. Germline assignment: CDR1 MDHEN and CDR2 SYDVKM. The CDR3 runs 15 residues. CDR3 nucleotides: TGTGCCAGCAGGCCACAGGGGATAAAAAATCAGCCCCAGCATTTT. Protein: CASRPQGIKNQPQHF.

CDR3 nucleotide sequence: TGTGCCAGCAGCCAACTGGGAATCACTGAAGCTTTCTTT. It specifies CASSQLGITEAFF. The chain carries TRBV3-1 (or the pseudogene TRBV3-2) and TRBJ1-1; D is ambiguous. Trimming removed 2 bases at V and 4 bases at J, with 8 bases between. This CDR3 contains 13 residues. CDR1 LGHDT and CDR2 YNNKEL come from the germline V gene (reference sequence).

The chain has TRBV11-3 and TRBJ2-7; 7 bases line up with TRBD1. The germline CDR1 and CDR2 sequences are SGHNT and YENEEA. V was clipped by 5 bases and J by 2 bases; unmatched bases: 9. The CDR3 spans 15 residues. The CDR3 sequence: CASSREGDSAYEQYF. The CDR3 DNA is TGTGCCAGCAGCCGAGAAGGGGACAGTGCCTACGAGCAGTACTTC.

The CDR3 spells CAWSGGSGNTIYF. The DNA of the CDR3 is TGTGCCTGGAGCGGAGGCTCTGGAAACACCATATATTTT. The V gene is TRBV30, the J gene TRBJ1-3; the D is unclear. This CDR3 region has 13 residues. V lost 3 bases, J lost 0 bases, and 6 bases lay in between. Germline V gene sequence: CDR1 GTSNPN, CDR2 SVGIG (reference sequence). The variable domain in full, with the rest retrieved from reference TRBV30 and TRBJ1-3, is SQTIHQWPATLVQPVGSPLSLECTVEGTSNPNLYWYRQAAGRGLQLLFYSVGIGQISSEVPQNLSASRPQDRQFILSSKKLLLSDSGFYLCAWSGGSGNTIYFGEGSWLTVV.

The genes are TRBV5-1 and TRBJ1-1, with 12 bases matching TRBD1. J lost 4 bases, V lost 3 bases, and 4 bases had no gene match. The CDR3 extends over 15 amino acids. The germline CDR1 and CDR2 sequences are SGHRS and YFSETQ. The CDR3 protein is CASSYGTGGGTEAFF. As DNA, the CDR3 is TGCGCCAGCAGCTACGGGACAGGGGGCGGCACTGAAGCTTTCTTT.

As DNA, the CDR3 is TGTGCCAGCACCCGCCGGGAGACCCAGTACTTC. It codes for CASTRRETQYF. The chain employs TRBV27 and TRBJ2-5; D unclear. The CDR3 length is 11 residues. From germline, CDR1 is MNHEY and CDR2 SMNVEV (reference sequence). Trimming pared 7 bases from V and 5 bases from J, leaving 8 bases between.

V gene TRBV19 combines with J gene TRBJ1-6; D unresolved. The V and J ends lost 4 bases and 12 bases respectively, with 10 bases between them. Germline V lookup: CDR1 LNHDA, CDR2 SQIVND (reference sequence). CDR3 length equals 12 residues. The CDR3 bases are TGTGCCAGTAGTACTTCTCAAGGACCCCTCCACTTT. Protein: CASSTSQGPLHF.

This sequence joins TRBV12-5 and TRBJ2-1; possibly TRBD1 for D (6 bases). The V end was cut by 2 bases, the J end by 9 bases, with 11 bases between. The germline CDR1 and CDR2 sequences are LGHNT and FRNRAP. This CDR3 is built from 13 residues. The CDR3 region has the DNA TGTGCTAGTGGTTTGAGCCAGGGGAGTGAGCAGTTCTTC. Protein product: CASGLSQGSEQFF.

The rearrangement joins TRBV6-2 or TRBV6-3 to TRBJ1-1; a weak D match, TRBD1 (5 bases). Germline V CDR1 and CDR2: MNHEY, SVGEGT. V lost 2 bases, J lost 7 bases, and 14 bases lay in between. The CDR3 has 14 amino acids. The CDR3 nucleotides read TGTGCCAGCAGTTACGGGGCAGGAAATAGTGAAGCTTTCTTT. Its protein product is CASSYGAGNSEAFF.

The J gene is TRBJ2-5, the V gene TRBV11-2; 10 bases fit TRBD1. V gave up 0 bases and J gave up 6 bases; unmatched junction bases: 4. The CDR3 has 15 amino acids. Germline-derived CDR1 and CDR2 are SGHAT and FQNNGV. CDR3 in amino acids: CASSLEPGQGKTQYF. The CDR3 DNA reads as TGTGCCAGCAGCTTAGAGCCGGGACAGGGGAAGACCCAGTACTTC.

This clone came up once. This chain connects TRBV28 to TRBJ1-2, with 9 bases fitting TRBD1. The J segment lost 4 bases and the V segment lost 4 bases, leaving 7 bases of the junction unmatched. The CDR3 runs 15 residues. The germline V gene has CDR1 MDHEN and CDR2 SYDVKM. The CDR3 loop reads CASSSLDRGIYGYTF. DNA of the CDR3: TGTGCCAGCAGTTCGCTAGACAGGGGGATCTATGGCTACACCTTC.

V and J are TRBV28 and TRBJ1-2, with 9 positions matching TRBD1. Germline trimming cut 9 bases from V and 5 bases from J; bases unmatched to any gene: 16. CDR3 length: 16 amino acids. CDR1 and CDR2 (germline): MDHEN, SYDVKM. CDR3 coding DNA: TGTGCCAGTCGACAGGGCGCGGGGACAGGGCTATATGGCTACACCTTC. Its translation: CASRQGAGTGLYGYTF.

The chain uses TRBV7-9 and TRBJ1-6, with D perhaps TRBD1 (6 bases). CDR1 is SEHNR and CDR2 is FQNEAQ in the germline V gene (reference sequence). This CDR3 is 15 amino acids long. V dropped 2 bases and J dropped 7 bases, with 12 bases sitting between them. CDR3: CASSLSGQLNSPLHF. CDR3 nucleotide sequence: TGTGCCAGCAGCTTAAGCGGACAGTTAAATTCACCCCTCCACTTT.

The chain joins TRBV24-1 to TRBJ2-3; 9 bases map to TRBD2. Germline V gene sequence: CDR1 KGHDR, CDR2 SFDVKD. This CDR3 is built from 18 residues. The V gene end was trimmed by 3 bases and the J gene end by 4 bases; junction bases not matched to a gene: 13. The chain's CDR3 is CATSDARWVAGAADTQYF. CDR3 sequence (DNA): TGTGCCACCAGTGATGCCCGGTGGGTAGCGGGAGCCGCAGATACGCAGTATTTT.

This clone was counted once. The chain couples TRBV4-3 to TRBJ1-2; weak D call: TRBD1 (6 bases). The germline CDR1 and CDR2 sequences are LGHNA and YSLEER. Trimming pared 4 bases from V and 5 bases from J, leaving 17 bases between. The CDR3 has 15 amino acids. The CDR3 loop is CASSPQVWGPYGYTF. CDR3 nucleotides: TGCGCCAGCAGCCCCCAAGTGTGGGGGCCGTATGGCTACACCTTC.

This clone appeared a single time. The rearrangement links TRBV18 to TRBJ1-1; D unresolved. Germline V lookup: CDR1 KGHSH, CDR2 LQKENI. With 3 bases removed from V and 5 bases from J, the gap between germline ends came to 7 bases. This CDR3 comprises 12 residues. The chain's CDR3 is CASSPIGTEAFF. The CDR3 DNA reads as TGTGCCAGCTCACCTATAGGGACTGAAGCTTTCTTT.

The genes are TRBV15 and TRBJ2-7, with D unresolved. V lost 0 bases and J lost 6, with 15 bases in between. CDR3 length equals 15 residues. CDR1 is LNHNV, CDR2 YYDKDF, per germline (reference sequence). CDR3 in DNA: TGTGCCACCAGCAGAGATAATGGTTTTCTAGGCGAGCAGTACTTC. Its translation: CATSRDNGFLGEQYF.

CDR3 in amino acids: CASSPLAGSGYGYTF. The CDR3 region has the DNA TGTGCCAGCAGCCCCCTGGCGGGGTCGGGCTATGGCTACACCTTC. The chain links TRBV11-2 to TRBJ1-2; D remains unclear. The V gene lost 5 bases and the J gene lost 4 bases, with 17 bases spanning the gap. The CDR3 runs 15 residues. Germline V gives CDR1 SGHAT, CDR2 FQNNGV.

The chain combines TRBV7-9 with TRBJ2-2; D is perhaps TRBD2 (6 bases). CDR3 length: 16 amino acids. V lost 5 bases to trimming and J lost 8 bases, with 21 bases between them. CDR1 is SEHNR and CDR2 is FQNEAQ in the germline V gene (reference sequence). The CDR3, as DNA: TGTGCCAGCAGCCCCATGGGGGGAAGGAGGACTGGGGAGCTGTTTTTT. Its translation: CASSPMGGRRTGELFF.